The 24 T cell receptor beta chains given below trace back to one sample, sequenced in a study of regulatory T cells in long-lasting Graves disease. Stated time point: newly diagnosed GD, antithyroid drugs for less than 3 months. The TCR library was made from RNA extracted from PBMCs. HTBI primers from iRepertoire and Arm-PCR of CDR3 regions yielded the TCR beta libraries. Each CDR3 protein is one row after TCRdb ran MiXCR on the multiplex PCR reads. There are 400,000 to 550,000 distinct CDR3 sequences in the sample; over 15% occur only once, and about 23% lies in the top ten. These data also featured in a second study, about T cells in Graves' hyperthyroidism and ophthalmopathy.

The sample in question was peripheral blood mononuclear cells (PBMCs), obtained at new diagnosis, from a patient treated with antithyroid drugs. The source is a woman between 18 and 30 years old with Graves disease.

CDR3 DNA sequence: TGTGCCAGCAGTTACTCGGACAGGGACGAGCAGTACTTC. As protein: CASSYSDRDEQYF. This rearrangement joins TRBV6-2 or TRBV6-3 to TRBJ2-7, with 8 bases that match TRBD1. In germline, CDR1 is MNHEY, CDR2 SVGEGT. The trim removed 0 bases at V and 5 bases at J, leaving 0 bases unmatched. CDR3 length equals 13 residues.

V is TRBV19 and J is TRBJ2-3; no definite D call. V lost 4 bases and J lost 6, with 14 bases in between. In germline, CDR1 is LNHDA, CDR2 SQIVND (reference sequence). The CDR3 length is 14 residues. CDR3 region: CASSSGRLIDTQYF. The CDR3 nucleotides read TGTGCCAGTAGTAGCGGCAGGCTTATCGATACGCAGTATTTT.

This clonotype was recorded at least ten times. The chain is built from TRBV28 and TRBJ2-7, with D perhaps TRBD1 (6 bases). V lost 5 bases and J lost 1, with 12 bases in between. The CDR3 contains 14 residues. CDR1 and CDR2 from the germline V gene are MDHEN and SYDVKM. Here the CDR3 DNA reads TGTGCCAGCAGTCCCACAGGGAAATCCTACGAGCAGTACTTC. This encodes CASSPTGKSYEQYF.

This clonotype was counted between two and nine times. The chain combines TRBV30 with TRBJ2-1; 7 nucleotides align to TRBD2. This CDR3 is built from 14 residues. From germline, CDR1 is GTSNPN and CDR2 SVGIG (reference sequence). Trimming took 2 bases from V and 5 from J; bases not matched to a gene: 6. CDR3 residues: CAWSWSGINNEQFF. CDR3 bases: TGTGCCTGGAGTTGGAGCGGGATTAACAATGAGCAGTTCTTC.

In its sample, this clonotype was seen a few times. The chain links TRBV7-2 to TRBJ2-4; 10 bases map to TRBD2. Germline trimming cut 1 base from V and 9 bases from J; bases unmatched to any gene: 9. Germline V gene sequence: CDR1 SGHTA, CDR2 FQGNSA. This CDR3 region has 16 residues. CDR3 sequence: CASSLGRLAGERIQYF. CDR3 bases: TGTGCCAGCAGCTTAGGCAGGCTAGCGGGAGAACGCATTCAGTACTTC.

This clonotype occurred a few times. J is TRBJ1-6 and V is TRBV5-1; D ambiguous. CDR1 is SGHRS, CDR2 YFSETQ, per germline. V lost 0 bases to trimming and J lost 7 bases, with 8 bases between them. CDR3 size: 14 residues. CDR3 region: CASSLDSPNSPLHF. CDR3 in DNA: TGCGCCAGCAGCTTGGATTCCCCCAATTCACCCCTCCACTTT. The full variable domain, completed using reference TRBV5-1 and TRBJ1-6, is KAGVTQTPRYLIKTRGQQVTLSCSPISGHRSVSWYQQTPGQGLQFLFEYFSETQRNKGNFPGRFSGRQFSNSRSEMNVSTLELGDSALYLCASSLDSPNSPLHFGNGTRLTVT.

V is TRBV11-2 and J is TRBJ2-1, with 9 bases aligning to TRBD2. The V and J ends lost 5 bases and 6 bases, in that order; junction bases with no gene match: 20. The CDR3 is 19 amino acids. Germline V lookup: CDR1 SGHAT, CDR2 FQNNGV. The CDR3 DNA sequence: TGTGCCAGCAGCCAAGGCCAGGGTAGCGGGAGTGGGATACGCAATGAGCAGTTCTTC. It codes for CASSQGQGSGSGIRNEQFF.

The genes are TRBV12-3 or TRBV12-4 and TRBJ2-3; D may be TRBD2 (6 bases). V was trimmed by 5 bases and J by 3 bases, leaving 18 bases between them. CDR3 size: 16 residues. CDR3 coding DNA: TGTGCCAGCAGTGCCGCCTTTCCGGGACTGACAGATACGCAGTATTTT. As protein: CASSAAFPGLTDTQYF.

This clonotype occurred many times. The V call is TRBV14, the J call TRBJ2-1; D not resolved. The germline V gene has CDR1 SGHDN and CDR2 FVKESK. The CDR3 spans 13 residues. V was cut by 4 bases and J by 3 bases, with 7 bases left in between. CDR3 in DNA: TGTGCCAGCAGCCCCCCGGACTACAATGAGCAGTTCTTC. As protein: CASSPPDYNEQFF.

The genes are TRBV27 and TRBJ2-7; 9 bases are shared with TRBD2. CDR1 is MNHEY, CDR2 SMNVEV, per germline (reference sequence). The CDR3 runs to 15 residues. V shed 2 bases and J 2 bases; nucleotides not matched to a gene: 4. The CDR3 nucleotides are TGTGCCAGCAGTTTACTTAGCGGGAGTGCCTACGAGCAGTACTTC. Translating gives CASSLLSGSAYEQYF.

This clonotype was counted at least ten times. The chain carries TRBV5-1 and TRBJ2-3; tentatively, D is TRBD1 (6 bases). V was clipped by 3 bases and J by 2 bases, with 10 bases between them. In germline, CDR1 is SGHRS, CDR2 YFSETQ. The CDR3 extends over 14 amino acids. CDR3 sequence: CASSYGTPTDTQYF. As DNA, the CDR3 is TGCGCCAGCAGCTACGGGACACCCACAGATACGCAGTATTTT.

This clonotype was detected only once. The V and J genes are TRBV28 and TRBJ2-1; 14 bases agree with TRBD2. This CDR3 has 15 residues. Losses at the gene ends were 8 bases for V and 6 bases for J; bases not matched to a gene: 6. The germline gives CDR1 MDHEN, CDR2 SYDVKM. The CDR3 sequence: CASVRLAGGGNEQFF. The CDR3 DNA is TGTGCCAGCGTAAGACTAGCGGGAGGGGGCAATGAGCAGTTCTTC.

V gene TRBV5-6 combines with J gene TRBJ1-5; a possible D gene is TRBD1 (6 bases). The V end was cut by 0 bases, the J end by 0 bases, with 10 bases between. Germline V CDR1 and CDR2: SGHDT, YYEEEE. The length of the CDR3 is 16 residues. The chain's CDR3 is CASSLGGQPSNQPQHF. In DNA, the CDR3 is TGTGCCAGCAGCTTGGGGGGGCAGCCTAGCAATCAGCCCCAGCATTTT.

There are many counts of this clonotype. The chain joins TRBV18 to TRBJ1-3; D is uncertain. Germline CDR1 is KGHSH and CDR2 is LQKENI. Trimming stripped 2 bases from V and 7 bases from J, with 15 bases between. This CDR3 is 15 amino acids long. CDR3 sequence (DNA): TGTGCCAGCTCACCATCTCGGGATTCTTGGAACACCATATATTTT. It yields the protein CASSPSRDSWNTIYF.

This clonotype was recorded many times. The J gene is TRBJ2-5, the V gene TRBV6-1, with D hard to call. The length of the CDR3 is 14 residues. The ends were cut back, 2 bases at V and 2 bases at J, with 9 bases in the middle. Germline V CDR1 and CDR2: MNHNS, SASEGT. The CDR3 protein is CASSEFHYQETQYF. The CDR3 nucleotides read TGTGCCAGCAGTGAATTCCACTATCAAGAGACCCAGTACTTC.

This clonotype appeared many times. CDR3 sequence (DNA): TGTGCCAGCAGTTCGAGGGTTTGGGCGAACACTGAAGCTTTCTTT. It specifies CASSSRVWANTEAFF. This rearrangement joins TRBV28 to TRBJ1-1; D remains ambiguous. V lost 4 bases to trimming and J lost 1 base, with 13 bases between them. Germline CDR1 reads MDHEN; CDR2 reads SYDVKM. The CDR3 is made up of 15 amino acids.

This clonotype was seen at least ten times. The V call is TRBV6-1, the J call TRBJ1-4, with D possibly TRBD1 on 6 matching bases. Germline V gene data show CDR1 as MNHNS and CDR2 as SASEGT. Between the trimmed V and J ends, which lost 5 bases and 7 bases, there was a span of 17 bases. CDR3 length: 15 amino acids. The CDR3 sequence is CASSTKGRTVEKLFF. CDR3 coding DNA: TGTGCCAGCAGTACAAAGGGGAGGACAGTTGAAAAACTGTTTTTT.

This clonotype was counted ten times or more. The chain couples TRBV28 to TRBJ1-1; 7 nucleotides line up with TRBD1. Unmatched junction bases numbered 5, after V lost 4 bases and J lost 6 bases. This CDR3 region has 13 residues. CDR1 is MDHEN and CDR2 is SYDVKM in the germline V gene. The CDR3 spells CASSSTGEAEAFF. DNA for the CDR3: TGTGCCAGCAGTTCCACAGGGGAAGCTGAAGCTTTCTTT. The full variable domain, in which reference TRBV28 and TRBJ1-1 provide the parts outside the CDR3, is DVKVTQSSRYLVKRTGEKVFLECVQDMDHENMFWYRQDPGLGLRLIYFSYDVKMKEKGDIPEGYSVSREKKERFSLILESASTNQTSMYLCASSSTGEAEAFFGQGTRLTVV.

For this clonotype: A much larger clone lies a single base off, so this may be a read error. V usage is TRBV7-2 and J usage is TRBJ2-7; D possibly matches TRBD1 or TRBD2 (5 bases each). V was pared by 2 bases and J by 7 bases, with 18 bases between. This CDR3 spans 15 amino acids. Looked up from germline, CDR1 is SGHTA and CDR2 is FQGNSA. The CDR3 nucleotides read TGTGCCAGCAGCTTATCTCGGGGCATCTACAATGAGCAGTACTTC. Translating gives CASSLSRGIYNEQYF.

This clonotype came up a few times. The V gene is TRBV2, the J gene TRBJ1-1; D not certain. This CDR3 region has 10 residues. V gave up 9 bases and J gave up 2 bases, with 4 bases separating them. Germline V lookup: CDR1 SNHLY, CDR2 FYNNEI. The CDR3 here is CARTNTEAFF. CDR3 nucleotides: TGTGCCAGGACTAACACTGAAGCTTTCTTT.

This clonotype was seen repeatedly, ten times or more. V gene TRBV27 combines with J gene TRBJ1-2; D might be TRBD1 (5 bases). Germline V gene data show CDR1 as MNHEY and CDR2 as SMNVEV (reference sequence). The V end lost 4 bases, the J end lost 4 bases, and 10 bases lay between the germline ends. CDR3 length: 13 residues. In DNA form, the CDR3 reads TGTGCCAGCAGTTACCAGGGAGGCTATGGCTACACCTTC. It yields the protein CASSYQGGYGYTF.

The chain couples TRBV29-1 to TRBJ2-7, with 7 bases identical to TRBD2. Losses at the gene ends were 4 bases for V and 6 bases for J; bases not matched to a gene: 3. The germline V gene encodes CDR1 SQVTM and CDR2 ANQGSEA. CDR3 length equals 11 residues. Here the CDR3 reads CSVGGGVEQYF. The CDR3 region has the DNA TGCAGCGTTGGGGGAGGGGTCGAGCAGTACTTC.

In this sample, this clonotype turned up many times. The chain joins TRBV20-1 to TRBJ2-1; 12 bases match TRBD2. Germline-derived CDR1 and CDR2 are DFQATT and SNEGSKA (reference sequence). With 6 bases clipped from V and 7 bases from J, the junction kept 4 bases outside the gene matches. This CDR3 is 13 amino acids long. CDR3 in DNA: TGCAGTGCCCGGACTAGCGGGACTAATGAGCAGTTCTTC. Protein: CSARTSGTNEQFF.

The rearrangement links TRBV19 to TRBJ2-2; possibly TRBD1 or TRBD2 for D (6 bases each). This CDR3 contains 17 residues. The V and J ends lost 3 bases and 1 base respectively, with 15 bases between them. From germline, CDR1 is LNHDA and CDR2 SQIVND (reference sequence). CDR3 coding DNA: TGTGCCAGTAGTATTCGGACAGCGGGCGAGAACACCGGGGAGCTGTTTTTT. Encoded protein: CASSIRTAGENTGELFF.